This entry features one TCR beta chain sequence. Its antigen is unidentified. The repertoire was sequenced with immunoSEQ multiplex PCR; TCRdb's copy has only in-frame clones and lacks some. The sample lists 150,000 to 200,000 clones; roughly 87% were seen once. These data are taken from a study of T cell responses to AZD1222 COVID-19 vaccine. Points from the study as a whole: White British people made up most donors, females outnumbered males, and clonal diversity was possibly underestimated.

V shed 0 bases and J 7 bases; nucleotides not matched to a gene: 6. CDR1 is SGHRS and CDR2 is YFSETQ in the germline V gene. The CDR3 loop spans 14 amino acids. The clonotype was recovered from an adult who received the AZD1222 COVID-19 vaccine. The J gene is TRBJ2-7, the V gene TRBV5-1; 8 bases line up with TRBD1. The sequenced sample was peripheral blood, obtained 28 days after the second AZD1222 dose. The CDR3 spells CASSLGAGGEEQYF. The CDR3 DNA reads TGCGCCAGCAGCTTGGGAGCAGGGGGCGAGGAGCAGTACTTC.